This T cell receptor (beta chain) was identified in a study of Tregs in tolerant kidney transplant recipients. Study-wide results and caveats: The small number of patients limits these findings pending further validation.

Here immunoSEQ multiplex PCR was the method, and the copy in TCRdb shows in-frame clones only, minus some. The sample lists about 64,000 clones; more than 75% were seen once. Mixed chimerism was transient after nonmyeloablative marrow transplants from related graft donors. CD4+CD25+CD127- Tregs, CD4+CD25- non-Tregs, CD4 and CD8 cells were sorted. To note about this clone: The antigen is not known.

V dropped 5 bases and J dropped 1; count of bases not matched to a gene: 5. This CDR3 has 14 residues. Germline V gene lookup returns CDR1 MNHNS and CDR2 SASEGT. The sample here was CD4+ T cells from blood (PBMCs), taken 6 months after the transplant. The gene calls are TRBV6-1 and TRBJ2-7; 7 nucleotides agree with TRBD1. The sequence derives from a human patient who received a combined kidney and bone marrow transplant. The graft donor may have given rise to some T cells. The DNA of the CDR3 is TGTGCCAGCAGTCGGGACAGAGGTTCCTACGAGCAGTACTTC. Translated: CASSRDRGSYEQYF.